Shown below are 4 T cell receptor beta chains from a single sample sequenced in a study of blood T cell repertoires in COVID-19. This table comes from immunoSEQ multiplex PCR, and its TCRdb copy is limited to in-frame clones, with some not included. The sample has under 300,000 clones; approximately 83% are singletons. Sequencing was performed on PBMCs or T cells enriched from blood (not recorded which). These TCRs come from a woman aged 40 to 49 with acute COVID-19.

The chain employs TRBV13 and TRBJ2-2, with 9 bases that match TRBD2. CDR1 is PRHDT and CDR2 is FYEKMQ in the germline V gene (reference sequence). CDR3 length: 18 amino acids. The junction had 15 bases not matched to a gene; V was cut back by 8 bases and J by 2 bases. The CDR3 DNA reads TGTGCCAGCTGCGTTTGGGGTAGCGGGAGCCGTAACACCGGGGAGCTGTTTTTT. Translation: CASCVWGSGSRNTGELFF.

This clone was recorded a few times. The chain links TRBV2 to TRBJ2-1; tentative D call: TRBD1 (6 bases). Trimming took 7 bases from V and 6 from J, leaving 16 bases between them. The CDR3 runs to 14 residues. The germline V gene has CDR1 SNHLY and CDR2 FYNNEI. Here the CDR3 reads CASTNRVLVNEQFF. CDR3 DNA sequence: TGTGCCAGCACGAACAGGGTATTGGTCAATGAGCAGTTCTTC.

The chain couples TRBV19 to TRBJ1-2, with 10 nucleotides matching TRBD1. V shed 8 bases, J shed 6 bases, and the junction held 12 bases outside the gene matches. The CDR3 extends over 15 amino acids. Germline V CDR1 and CDR2: LNHDA, SQIVND (reference sequence). This CDR3 is CASHHRDRGIHGYTF. DNA for the CDR3: TGTGCCAGTCACCACAGGGACAGGGGCATTCATGGCTACACCTTC. Full variable domain (outside the CDR3, taken from reference TRBV19 and TRBJ1-2): DGGITQSPKYLFRKEGQNVTLSCEQNLNHDAMYWYRQDPGQGLRLIYYSQIVNDFQKGDIAEGYSVSREKKESFPLTVTSAQKNPTAFYLCASHHRDRGIHGYTFGSGTRLTVV.

This clone was seen only once. The chain couples TRBV19 to TRBJ1-2, with TRBD1 matching 8 bases. Per the germline V gene, CDR1 is LNHDA and CDR2 is SQIVND (reference sequence). V was clipped by 6 bases and J by 0 bases; unmatched bases: 9. The CDR3 runs to 16 residues. The CDR3 DNA follows: TGTGCCAGTAGGGTAGGACAGGGATTAGCTAACTATGGCTACACCTTC. Amino acids: CASRVGQGLANYGYTF. The variable domain in full, completed from reference TRBV19 and TRBJ1-2, reads DGGITQSPKYLFRKEGQNVTLSCEQNLNHDAMYWYRQDPGQGLRLIYYSQIVNDFQKGDIAEGYSVSREKKESFPLTVTSAQKNPTAFYLCASRVGQGLANYGYTFGSGTRLTVV.